Following are 18 T cell receptor beta chains from one sample sequenced in a study of blood T cell repertoires in COVID-19. Profiled with immunoSEQ multiplex PCR; TCRdb holds only in-frame clones, not every one. The table records fewer than 450,000 clones, around nine tenths of them present only once. Sequencing was performed on peripheral blood. These receptors all come from a woman aged 18 to 35 who had recovered from COVID-19.

The chain uses TRBV12-5 and TRBJ2-2; TRBD1 matches at 8 bases. Germline CDR1 LGHNT, CDR2 FRNRAP. Germline trimming cut 5 bases from V and 3 bases from J; bases unmatched to any gene: 5. The CDR3 runs to 15 residues. The CDR3 DNA reads as TGTGCTAGTGGTCCGTCGACAGGGGACACCGGGGAGCTGTTTTTT. Amino acids: CASGPSTGDTGELFF. Based on the CDR3 plus reference TRBV12-5 and TRBJ2-2, the full variable domain is DARVTQTPRHKVTEMGQEVTMRCQPILGHNTVFWYRQTMMQGLELLAYFRNRAPLDDSGMPKDRFSAEMPDATLATLKIQPSEPRDSAVYFCASGPSTGDTGELFFGEGSRLTVL.

This chain joins TRBV20-1 and TRBJ2-7; TRBD2 matches at 8 bases. The CDR3 has 14 amino acids. After removal of 3 bases from V and 6 bases from J, the junction contained 10 bases not matched to a gene. Germline-derived CDR1 and CDR2 are DFQATT and SNEGSKA (reference sequence). In DNA form, the CDR3 reads TGCAGTGCTAGTTTGCGGGAGGCCCCTACCGAGCAGTACGTC. Its protein is CSASLREAPTEQYV.

CDR3 loop: CASRRGKYNEQFF. DNA for the CDR3: TGTGCCAGTCGGAGAGGCAAGTACAATGAGCAGTTCTTC. The V call is TRBV6-5, the J call TRBJ2-1; D uncertain. The CDR3 has 13 amino acids. Germline assignment: CDR1 MNHEY and CDR2 SVGAGI. Between the trimmed V and J ends, which lost 9 bases and 4 bases, there was a span of 13 bases.

The chain combines TRBV7-8 with TRBJ2-2; no definite D call. CDR1 is SGHVS, CDR2 FQNEAQ, per germline. V was clipped by 0 bases and J by 8 bases, with 7 bases between them. There are 13 residues in the CDR3. CDR3 bases: TGTGCCAGCAGCTTAGCTACGAGGGGGGAGCTGTTTTTT. Translated, it gives CASSLATRGELFF.

The rearrangement joins TRBV6-4 to TRBJ2-7; 9 bases fit TRBD1. CDR1 MRHNA and CDR2 SNTAGT come from the germline V gene. The CDR3 has 13 amino acids. V trimming: 6 bases; J trimming: 7 bases; junction bases outside the gene matches: 7. This CDR3 reads CASRDGTGSEQYV. For the CDR3, the DNA is TGTGCCAGCAGAGACGGGACAGGGTCGGAGCAGTACGTC.

CDR3 protein: CASSNSNTGELFF. DNA of the CDR3: TGTGCCAGTTCGAACAGCAACACCGGGGAGCTGTTTTTT. The chain is built from TRBV19 and TRBJ2-2, with no clear D. The V end was cut by 8 bases, the J end by 2 bases, with 9 bases between. The CDR3 covers 13 residues. Germline V gives CDR1 LNHDA, CDR2 SQIVND (reference sequence).

J is TRBJ1-6 and V is TRBV6-6; 8 bases fit TRBD1. The V gene's germline CDR1 is MNHNY and CDR2 SVGAGI (reference sequence). V was pared by 7 bases and J by 8 bases, with 10 bases of the junction left unmatched. This CDR3 region has 15 residues. CDR3 residues: CASILQGAGDSPLHF. The CDR3 coding sequence is TGTGCCAGCATCCTCCAGGGGGCTGGGGATTCACCCCTCCACTTT.

This rearrangement joins TRBV7-2 to TRBJ1-3, with D possibly being TRBD1 (5 bases). Trimming took 0 bases from V and 0 from J, leaving 12 bases between them. The CDR3 totals 17 residues. The V gene's germline CDR1 is SGHTA and CDR2 FQGNSA. DNA of the CDR3: TGTGCCAGCAGCTTAGCGGGGCAGGGTGCCTCTGGAAACACCATATATTTT. Protein sequence: CASSLAGQGASGNTIYF.

This chain's CDR3 is CSVEGPQGASGRDAYNEQFF. In DNA form, the CDR3 reads TGCAGCGTTGAGGGGCCACAGGGGGCTAGCGGGAGAGATGCCTACAATGAGCAGTTCTTC. V gene TRBV29-1 combines with J gene TRBJ2-1; tentative D call: TRBD2 (10 bases). This CDR3 contains 20 residues. V shed 3 bases and J shed 2 bases, with 29 bases lying between them. Germline values: CDR1 SQVTM, CDR2 ANQGSEA.

Remarks on this clone: The sample contains more than one DNA sequence encoding this CDR3. This chain connects TRBV7-9 to TRBJ2-1; D unresolved. The V end lost 3 bases, the J end lost 0 bases, and 3 bases lay between the germline ends. This CDR3 is built from 13 residues. The germline gives CDR1 SEHNR, CDR2 FQNEAQ (reference sequence). The CDR3 reads CASSLSSYNEQFF. For the CDR3, the DNA is TGTGCCAGCAGCTTGAGCTCCTACAATGAGCAGTTCTTC. The full variable domain, with the rest looked up from reference TRBV7-9 and TRBJ2-1, is DTGVSQNPRHKITKRGQNVTFRCDPISEHNRLYWYRQTLGQGPEFLTYFQNEAQLEKSRLLSDRFSAERPKGSFSTLEIQRTEQGDSAMYLCASSLSSYNEQFFGPGTRLTVL.

This clone was seen once. The V call is TRBV6-5, the J call TRBJ1-6; the match to TRBD1 covers 8 bases. Germline V CDR1 and CDR2: MNHEY, SVGAGI. The length of the CDR3 is 15 residues. Trimming took 7 bases from V and 8 from J; bases not matched to a gene: 10. The CDR3 nucleotides read TGTGCCAGCACTCTTTTTTCAGGGGGCGATTCACCCCTCCACTTT. Protein product: CASTLFSGGDSPLHF.

J is TRBJ2-5 and V is TRBV7-6; D might be TRBD1 (5 bases). Trimming cost V 8 bases and J 2 bases, with 15 bases left between them. The CDR3 contains 14 residues. Per the germline V gene, CDR1 is SGHVS and CDR2 is FNYEAQ. The CDR3 sequence is CASQGAAIQETQYF. The CDR3 region has the DNA TGTGCCAGCCAAGGGGCAGCTATACAAGAGACCCAGTACTTC. The whole variable domain, remainder taken from reference TRBV7-6 and TRBJ2-5, is GAGVSQSPRYKVTKRGQDVALRCDPISGHVSLYWYRQALGQGPEFLTYFNYEAQQDKSGLPNDRFSAERPEGSISTLTIQRTEQRDSAMYRCASQGAAIQETQYFGPGTRLLVL.

The chain links TRBV11-3 to TRBJ2-3; 11 bases map to TRBD1. Germline V gene lookup returns CDR1 SGHNT and CDR2 YENEEA. The CDR3 runs 14 residues. V shed 5 bases and J 8 bases; nucleotides not matched to a gene: 6. CDR3 region: CASSPGQGGGTQYF. CDR3 DNA sequence: TGTGCCAGCAGCCCGGGACAGGGGGGCGGTACGCAGTATTTT.

The V gene is TRBV4-1, the J gene TRBJ1-2, with 10 positions matching TRBD1. J lost 4 bases, V lost 1 base, and 9 bases had no gene match. Germline V gene sequence: CDR1 MGHRA, CDR2 YSYEKL. This CDR3 spans 17 amino acids. For the CDR3, the DNA is TGCGCCAGCAGCCAAGGAAAATGGGGACAGGGGAGCTATGGCTACACCTTC. Its protein product is CASSQGKWGQGSYGYTF.

The J gene is TRBJ2-3, the V gene TRBV21-1; TRBD2, the D gene given by the table, was not confirmed from the DNA. TRBV21-1 is a documented pseudogene. This CDR3 region has 22 residues. The CDR3 protein is CASSKGQGIGTSGRGGPDTQYF. CDR3 coding DNA: TGTGCCAGCAGCAAAGGTCAGGGAATAGGGACTAGCGGGAGGGGGGGCCCAGATACGCAGTATTTT.

The J gene is TRBJ1-5, the V gene TRBV7-9; D call uncertain. The CDR3 runs to 13 residues. Germline lookup yields CDR1 SEHNR and CDR2 FQNEAQ (reference sequence). The V and J ends lost 6 bases and 0 bases respectively, with 6 bases between them. CDR3 region: CASRRNSNQPQHF. The CDR3 coding sequence is TGTGCCAGCAGGCGAAATAGCAATCAGCCCCAGCATTTT.

The chain joins TRBV4-1 to TRBJ1-3; possible D gene TRBD1, 6 bases. V gave up 7 bases and J gave up 3 bases, with 19 bases separating them. The length of the CDR3 is 16 residues. CDR1 and CDR2 (germline): MGHRA, YSYEKL. The CDR3 loop reads CASNPSLRRGGNTIYF. Here the CDR3 DNA reads TGCGCCAGCAACCCGTCTCTACGCAGGGGTGGAAACACCATATATTTT.

The chain has TRBV6-2 or TRBV6-3 and TRBJ2-1; the match to TRBD2 covers 7 bases. The CDR3 contains 17 residues. In germline, CDR1 is MNHEY, CDR2 SVGEGT. With 0 bases clipped from V and 0 bases from J, the junction kept 5 bases outside the gene matches. Here the CDR3 reads CASSYSKGGSSYNEQFF. The DNA of the CDR3 is TGTGCCAGCAGTTACTCGAAGGGCGGGAGCTCCTACAATGAGCAGTTCTTC.